This TCR beta chain was profiled in a study of T cell changes during pregnancy in multiple sclerosis. Assay: immunoSEQ multiplex PCR; the TCRdb copy retains only in-frame clones and omits some. The profile shows tens of thousands of clones, 90% of them singletons. Trimming cost V 4 bases and J 4 bases; bases outside gene matches: 4. The CDR3 has 14 amino acids. Germline V gene lookup returns CDR1 LNHDA and CDR2 SQIVND (reference sequence). The chain employs TRBV19 and TRBJ1-5, with TRBD1 matching over 7 bases. This TCR came from a female donor in good health, enrolled as a control in a pregnancy study. The sample in question was peripheral blood, obtained after pregnancy. CDR3 nucleotide sequence: TGTGCCAGTAGTACAGGGACAGATAATCAGCCCCAGCATTTT. Its translation is CASSTGTDNQPQHF.